The 31 T cell receptor beta chains presented below share a single source sample, sequenced in a study of blood T cell repertoires in COVID-19. Here immunoSEQ multiplex PCR was the method, and the copy in TCRdb shows in-frame clones only, minus some. The sample records some 100,000 clones, 85% to 95% being singletons. Sequences were obtained from peripheral blood. The receptor source for this set is a man aged 50-59 years with active COVID-19.

The table lists this clone with a count of one. The chain is built from TRBV7-8 and TRBJ1-6, with D hard to call. V lost 3 bases to trimming and J lost 9 bases, with 9 bases between them. Germline-derived CDR1 and CDR2 are SGHVS and FQNEAQ. This CDR3 has 13 amino acids. CDR3 bases: TGTGCCAGCAGCTTGCTGGAGGGTTCACCCCTCCACTTT. Translation: CASSLLEGSPLHF. The variable domain in full, with the rest retrieved from reference TRBV7-8 and TRBJ1-6, is GAGVSQSPRYKVAKRGQDVALRCDPISGHVSLFWYQQALGQGPEFLTYFQNEAQLDKSGLPSDRFFAERPEGSVSTLKIQRTQQEDSAVYLCASSLLEGSPLHFGNGTRLTVT.

The chain recombines TRBV28 with TRBJ2-7; 9 bases fit TRBD1. The V segment lost 5 bases and the J segment 2 bases; nucleotides outside the gene matches: 4. CDR3 length: 14 residues. Germline V gene sequence: CDR1 MDHEN, CDR2 SYDVKM. DNA of the CDR3: TGTGCCAGCAGTCGGGACAGGGTTCCCTACGAGCAGTACTTC. This encodes CASSRDRVPYEQYF.

This clone appeared once. The rearrangement links TRBV28 to TRBJ1-1; possibly TRBD1 for D (5 bases). V lost 6 bases and J lost 7, with 15 bases in between. The CDR3 runs 13 residues. Looked up from germline, CDR1 is MDHEN and CDR2 is SYDVKM. In DNA, the CDR3 is TGTGCCAGCAGGCTCCCCGTGGGGGGTGAAGCTTTCTTT. Residues: CASRLPVGGEAFF. The full variable domain, its missing parts supplied by reference TRBV28 and TRBJ1-1, is DVKVTQSSRYLVKRTGEKVFLECVQDMDHENMFWYRQDPGLGLRLIYFSYDVKMKEKGDIPEGYSVSREKKERFSLILESASTNQTSMYLCASRLPVGGEAFFGQGTRLTVV.

V and J are TRBV5-1 and TRBJ2-7; D may be TRBD2 (5 bases). Trimming shortened V by 0 bases and J by 0 bases, and 7 bases separated the two germline ends. The CDR3 contains 14 residues. Germline CDR1 reads SGHRS; CDR2 reads YFSETQ. In DNA form, the CDR3 reads TGCGCCAGCAGCTTGGCGGGGAGCTCCTACGAGCAGTACTTC. Translated, it gives CASSLAGSSYEQYF.

The chain employs TRBV12-3 or TRBV12-4 and TRBJ1-6; unclear D gene. The CDR3 spans 12 residues. Trimming pared 5 bases from V and 7 bases from J, leaving 6 bases between. CDR3 amino acids: CASSPGNSPLHF. The CDR3 DNA follows: TGTGCCAGCAGTCCCGGGAATTCACCCCTCCACTTT.

CDR3 region: CASNPTGLWTEAFF. The CDR3, as DNA: TGTGCCAGCAACCCGACAGGTTTATGGACTGAAGCTTTCTTT. The chain uses TRBV7-8 and TRBJ1-1; tentative D call: TRBD1 (6 bases). The germline gives CDR1 SGHVS, CDR2 FQNEAQ. CDR3 length: 14 amino acids. The V end was cut by 7 bases, the J end by 5 bases, with 17 bases between.

The chain has TRBV3-1 (or the pseudogene TRBV3-2) and TRBJ2-2; TRBD1 might be the D (6 bases). The V end was cut by 2 bases, the J end by 0 bases, with 10 bases between. The CDR3 contains 16 residues. Germline V gene lookup returns CDR1 LGHDT and CDR2 YNNKEL (reference sequence). CDR3 in amino acids: CASSQLTGANTGELFF. In nucleotides, the CDR3 is TGTGCCAGCAGCCAACTGACAGGAGCGAACACCGGGGAGCTGTTTTTT.

The rearrangement links TRBV6-5 to TRBJ1-2; 7 positions agree with TRBD1. V lost 6 bases to trimming and J lost 7 bases; unmatched junction nucleotides: 8. CDR3 length: 13 residues. CDR1 and CDR2 (germline): MNHEY, SVGAGI. The CDR3 reads CASSLQGERGYTF. The CDR3 coding sequence is TGTGCCAGCAGCCTCCAGGGGGAACGTGGCTACACCTTC.

The rearrangement links TRBV5-1 to TRBJ1-1; 7 positions match TRBD1. Germline-derived CDR1 and CDR2 are SGHRS and YFSETQ. With V trimmed by 4 bases and J by 6 bases, 9 bases remained unmatched. The CDR3 length is 14 residues. The DNA for the CDR3 is TGCGCCAGCAGCGGAACAGGGGATTCGTCTGAAGCTTTCTTT. Its translation is CASSGTGDSSEAFF.

V usage is TRBV28 and J usage is TRBJ2-3, with a possible D match to TRBD2 (5 bases). V gave up 3 bases and J gave up 4 bases, with 8 bases separating them. The CDR3 is made up of 13 amino acids. Germline assignment: CDR1 MDHEN and CDR2 SYDVKM. CDR3 amino acids: CASSLRVPDTQYF. CDR3 DNA: TGTGCCAGCAGTTTGCGGGTCCCAGATACGCAGTATTTT.

The V and J genes are TRBV9 and TRBJ1-5; the D gene is possibly TRBD1 (6 bases). The CDR3 runs 15 residues. CDR1 SGDLS and CDR2 YYNGEE come from the germline V gene. V lost 4 bases and J lost 7, with 18 bases in between. The CDR3 DNA is TGTGCCAGCAGCTACGAGGGACACCGAGGCCAGCCCCAGCATTTT. Amino acids: CASSYEGHRGQPQHF.

This sequence joins TRBV3-1 (or the pseudogene TRBV3-2) and TRBJ1-5, with D possibly matching TRBD1 (5 bases). The CDR3 consists of 15 residues. Germline assignment: CDR1 LGHDT and CDR2 YNNKEL (reference sequence). V was clipped by 0 bases and J by 1 base, with 7 bases between them. The CDR3 loop is CASSQEGGSNQPQHF. The CDR3 DNA sequence: TGTGCCAGCAGCCAAGAGGGGGGAAGCAATCAGCCCCAGCATTTT.

In this sample, this clone turned up once. The gene calls are TRBV18 and TRBJ1-2; D might be TRBD1 (5 bases). V was clipped by 2 bases and J by 7 bases, with 8 bases between them. The CDR3 length is 12 residues. Germline CDR1 KGHSH, CDR2 LQKENI. The CDR3 DNA sequence: TGTGCCAGCTCACCAGGGGACTCTGGCTACACCTTC. This codes for CASSPGDSGYTF.

This clone has more than one count but fewer than ten. V and J are TRBV7-8 and TRBJ2-3; D not certain. Looked up from germline, CDR1 is SGHVS and CDR2 is FQNEAQ. The CDR3 contains 11 residues. Trimming took off 4 bases at V and 10 bases at J, with 9 bases between the two ends. The CDR3 is CASSSSVAQYF. CDR3 nucleotide sequence: TGTGCCAGCAGCTCCTCGGTGGCGCAGTATTTT.

This chain uses TRBV9 with TRBJ2-1, with 8 bases fitting TRBD2. The V and J ends lost 4 bases and 7 bases, in that order; junction bases with no gene match: 25. Germline CDR1 and CDR2: SGDLS and YYNGEE. This CDR3 region has 20 residues. CDR3 region: CASSSGGASGSTIVGNEQFF. The DNA of the CDR3 is TGTGCCAGCAGCTCAGGAGGTGCGAGCGGGAGTACGATCGTAGGAAATGAGCAGTTCTTC.

The chain recombines TRBV5-4 with TRBJ2-7; TRBD2 matches at 14 bases. Germline CDR1 is SGHNT and CDR2 is YYREEE (reference sequence). This CDR3 is 16 amino acids long. V shed 0 bases and J 3 bases; nucleotides not matched to a gene: 2. As DNA, the CDR3 is TGTGCCAGCAGCTTGGCCGGACTAGCGGGGGGCTACGAGCAGTACTTC. This codes for CASSLAGLAGGYEQYF. The complete variable domain, with remaining parts taken from reference TRBV5-4 and TRBJ2-7, reads ETGVTQSPTHLIKTRGQQVTLRCSSQSGHNTVSWYQQALGQGPQFIFQYYREEENGRGNFPPRFSGLQFPNYSSELNVNALELDDSALYLCASSLAGLAGGYEQYFGPGTRLTVT.

The rearrangement links TRBV25-1 to TRBJ2-3; 11 positions match TRBD1. Losses at the gene ends were 2 bases for V and 6 bases for J; bases not matched to a gene: 4. The CDR3 consists of 15 residues. Germline CDR1 is MGHDK and CDR2 is SYGVNS. The chain's CDR3 is CASSEGTGGVDTQYF. Written as DNA, the CDR3 is TGTGCCAGCAGTGAAGGGACAGGGGGTGTTGATACGCAGTATTTT.

The chain combines TRBV13 with TRBJ1-1; 7 positions match TRBD1. The CDR3 has 13 residues. V trimming: 5 bases; J trimming: 8 bases; junction bases outside the gene matches: 8. Germline V gene sequence: CDR1 PRHDT, CDR2 FYEKMQ (reference sequence). The CDR3 here is CASSQGDSQEAFF. In nucleotides, the CDR3 is TGTGCCAGCAGCCAGGGGGACAGCCAAGAAGCTTTCTTT.

This clone showed up just once. This sample also contains other DNA sequences that code for the same CDR3. The V call is TRBV5-1, the J call TRBJ2-3; TRBD2 aligns across 7 bases. V lost 4 bases, J lost 3 bases, and 2 bases stayed unmatched. This CDR3 is 13 amino acids long. CDR1 SGHRS and CDR2 YFSETQ come from the germline V gene. CDR3 protein: CASSPGGTDTQYF. Written as DNA, the CDR3 is TGCGCCAGCAGCCCGGGAGGAACAGATACGCAGTATTTT.

The chain combines TRBV9 with TRBJ2-7; 7 nucleotides match TRBD1. CDR3 length: 12 residues. After removal of 4 bases from V and 6 bases from J, the junction contained 4 bases not matched to a gene. The germline CDR1 and CDR2 sequences are SGDLS and YYNGEE. CDR3 nucleotide sequence: TGTGCCAGCAGCCGTACAGGGGTCGAGCAGTACTTC. Its protein product is CASSRTGVEQYF. Full variable domain (outside the CDR3, taken from reference TRBV9 and TRBJ2-7): DSGVTQTPKHLITATGQRVTLRCSPRSGDLSVYWYQQSLDQGLQFLIQYYNGEERAKGNILERFSAQQFPDLHSELNLSSLELGDSALYFCASSRTGVEQYFGPGTRLTVT.

V is TRBV11-2 and J is TRBJ2-1; TRBD1 matches at 7 bases. Germline CDR1 SGHAT, CDR2 FQNNGV. V lost 6 bases and J lost 0; bases outside the gene matches: 8. The CDR3 spans 16 residues. Written as DNA, the CDR3 is TGTGCCAGCAGGTCAGGGGGTATCAGCTCCTACAATGAGCAGTTCTTC. Residues: CASRSGGISSYNEQFF.

The rearrangement joins TRBV25-1 to TRBJ1-6, with D possibly TRBD1 on 5 matching bases. V gave up 7 bases and J gave up 7 bases, with 14 bases separating them. Germline loops: CDR1 MGHDK, CDR2 SYGVNS. This CDR3 contains 14 residues. CDR3 sequence reads: CASTEGDRNSPLHF. The DNA for the CDR3 is TGTGCCAGCACCGAAGGAGACAGAAATTCACCCCTCCACTTT.

The chain employs TRBV28 and TRBJ1-3; D unclear. Trimming left V 8 bases short and J 0 bases short, with 11 bases between. The CDR3 is made up of 14 amino acids. Germline values: CDR1 MDHEN, CDR2 SYDVKM. This chain's CDR3 is CASFSAGSGNTIYF. CDR3 nucleotides: TGTGCCAGCTTTTCGGCGGGCTCTGGAAACACCATATATTTT.

This chain connects TRBV28 to TRBJ1-6, with no clear D. CDR3 size: 13 residues. CDR1 and CDR2 (germline): MDHEN, SYDVKM. Deletions cut 5 bases from V and 8 bases from J, with 10 bases between. The CDR3: CASSKGRDSPLHF. For the CDR3, the DNA is TGTGCCAGCAGTAAAGGGCGGGATTCACCCCTCCACTTT.

The chain recombines TRBV6-6 with TRBJ1-1; D remains ambiguous. Trimming took 6 bases from V and 1 from J, leaving 15 bases between them. This CDR3 region has 15 residues. Germline V lookup: CDR1 MNHNY, CDR2 SVGAGI (reference sequence). This chain's CDR3 is CASRSFGVANTEAFF. The CDR3, as DNA: TGTGCCAGCAGGTCCTTCGGGGTAGCGAACACTGAAGCTTTCTTT.

Concerning this clone: The same CDR3 is also encoded by other DNA sequences in this sample. The rearrangement links TRBV2 to TRBJ1-5; possible D gene TRBD1, 5 bases. From germline, CDR1 is SNHLY and CDR2 FYNNEI. Trimming took off 8 bases at V and 0 bases at J, with 8 bases between the two ends. This CDR3 spans 13 amino acids. DNA for the CDR3: TGTGCCAGCGACAGAGATAGCAATCAGCCCCAGCATTTT. It encodes CASDRDSNQPQHF.

DNA for the CDR3: TGTGCCAGTAGTACAATCTGGGGGGACTACGAGCAGTACTTC. Protein: CASSTIWGDYEQYF. The chain joins TRBV19 to TRBJ2-7, with D perhaps matching TRBD2 (6 bases). Trimming took 4 bases from V and 3 from J, leaving 13 bases between them. CDR3 length: 14 amino acids. Germline V gene sequence: CDR1 LNHDA, CDR2 SQIVND (reference sequence).

The chain joins TRBV27 to TRBJ2-7; 7 bases align to TRBD1. The V segment lost 6 bases and the J segment 5 bases; nucleotides outside the gene matches: 10. The V gene's germline CDR1 is MNHEY and CDR2 SMNVEV (reference sequence). The CDR3 totals 14 residues. The chain's CDR3 is CASSDRDSLDEQYF. DNA for the CDR3: TGTGCCAGCAGCGACCGGGACAGCTTAGACGAGCAGTACTTC.

The V gene is TRBV5-4, the J gene TRBJ2-7; 7 positions match TRBD2. Germline V gene data show CDR1 as SGHNT and CDR2 as YYREEE (reference sequence). The V and J ends lost 0 bases and 7 bases, in that order; junction bases with no gene match: 7. The CDR3 consists of 14 residues. The CDR3 reads CASSLGAGVGEQYF. In nucleotides, the CDR3 is TGTGCCAGCAGCTTGGGGGCGGGAGTGGGTGAGCAGTACTTC. The full variable domain, completed using reference TRBV5-4 and TRBJ2-7, is ETGVTQSPTHLIKTRGQQVTLRCSSQSGHNTVSWYQQALGQGPQFIFQYYREEENGRGNFPPRFSGLQFPNYSSELNVNALELDDSALYLCASSLGAGVGEQYFGPGTRLTVT.

This clone was found a few times. The CDR3 DNA is TGTGCCAGCAGCTCGGGCAGGGGTTTTTCAGCAGGGGAGCTGTTTTTT. Translating gives CASSSGRGFSAGELFF. The rearrangement links TRBV3-1 (or the pseudogene TRBV3-2) to TRBJ2-2; tentatively, D is TRBD1 (6 bases). Looked up from germline, CDR1 is LGHDT and CDR2 is YNNKEL (reference sequence). Deletions cut 5 bases from V and 8 bases from J, with 21 bases between. The CDR3 runs 16 residues.

A single count supports this clone. V is TRBV6-6 and J is TRBJ2-7, with 9 bases aligning to TRBD2. The junction had 9 bases not matched to a gene; V was cut back by 6 bases and J by 3 bases. Germline loops: CDR1 MNHNY, CDR2 SVGAGI (reference sequence). The CDR3 extends over 15 amino acids. The CDR3 protein is CASRAVAGVGYEQYF. The CDR3, as DNA: TGTGCCAGCAGAGCGGTAGCGGGAGTCGGCTACGAGCAGTACTTC.